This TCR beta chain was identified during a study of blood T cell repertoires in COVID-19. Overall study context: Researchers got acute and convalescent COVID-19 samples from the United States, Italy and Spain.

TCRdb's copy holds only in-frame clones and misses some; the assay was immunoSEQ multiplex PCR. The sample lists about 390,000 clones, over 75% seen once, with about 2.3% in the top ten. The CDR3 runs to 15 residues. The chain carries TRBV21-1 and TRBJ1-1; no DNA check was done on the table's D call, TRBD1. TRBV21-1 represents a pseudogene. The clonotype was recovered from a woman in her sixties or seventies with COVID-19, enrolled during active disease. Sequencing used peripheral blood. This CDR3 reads CASSKGQGGGTEAFF. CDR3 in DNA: TGTGCCAGCAGCAAGGGACAGGGCGGAGGGACTGAAGCTTTCTTT.